The clone carrying this T cell receptor beta chain has more than one count but fewer than ten. Its antigen is unknown. TCRdb recomputed calls from the RT-PCR reads with MiXCR, one row per CDR3 protein. The table lists 250,000 to 350,000 distinct CDR3 sequences, about 20% of them singletons. This record belongs to a study of response to subunit inactivated influenza vaccine. The study's findings and limits: The authors proposed limited new T cell recruitment per seasonal influenza vaccination.

This specimen was PBMCs from blood, taken roughly 20 months after vaccination. This receptor was taken from a man between 45 and 75 years old who received an inactivated influenza vaccine.

This CDR3 reads CSVVGTGYVNEQFF. As DNA, the CDR3 is TGCAGCGTTGTGGGGACAGGGTATGTGAATGAGCAGTTCTTC. J is TRBJ2-1 and V is TRBV29-1, with 9 nucleotides matching TRBD1. The trim removed 4 bases at V and 7 bases at J, leaving 8 bases unmatched. The CDR3 contains 14 residues. Germline assignment: CDR1 SQVTM and CDR2 ANQGSEA.